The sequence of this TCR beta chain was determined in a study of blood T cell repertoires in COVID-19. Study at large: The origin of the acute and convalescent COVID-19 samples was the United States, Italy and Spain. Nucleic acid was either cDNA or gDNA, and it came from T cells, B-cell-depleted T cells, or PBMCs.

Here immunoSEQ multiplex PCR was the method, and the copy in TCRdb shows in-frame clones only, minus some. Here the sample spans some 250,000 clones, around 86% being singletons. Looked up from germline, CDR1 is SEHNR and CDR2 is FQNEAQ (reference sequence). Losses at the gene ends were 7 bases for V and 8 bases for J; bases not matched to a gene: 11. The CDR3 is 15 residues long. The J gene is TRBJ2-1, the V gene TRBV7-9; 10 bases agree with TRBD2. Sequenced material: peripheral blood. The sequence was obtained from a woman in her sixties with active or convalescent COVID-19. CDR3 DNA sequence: TGTGCCAGCACCACAACCCTAGCGGGGGCTTATGAGCAGTTCTTC. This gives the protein CASTTTLAGAYEQFF.